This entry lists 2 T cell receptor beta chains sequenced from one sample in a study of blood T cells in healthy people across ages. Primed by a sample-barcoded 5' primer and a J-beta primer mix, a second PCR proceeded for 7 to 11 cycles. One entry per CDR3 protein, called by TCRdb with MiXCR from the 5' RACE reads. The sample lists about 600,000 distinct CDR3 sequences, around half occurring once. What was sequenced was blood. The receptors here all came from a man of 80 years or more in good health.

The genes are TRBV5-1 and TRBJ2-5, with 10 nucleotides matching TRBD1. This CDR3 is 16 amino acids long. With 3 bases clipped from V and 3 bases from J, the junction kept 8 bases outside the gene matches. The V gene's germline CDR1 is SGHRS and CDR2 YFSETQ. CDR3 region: CASSSQTGGGKETQYF. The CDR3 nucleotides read TGCGCCAGCAGCTCTCAGACAGGGGGCGGAAAAGAGACCCAGTACTTC.

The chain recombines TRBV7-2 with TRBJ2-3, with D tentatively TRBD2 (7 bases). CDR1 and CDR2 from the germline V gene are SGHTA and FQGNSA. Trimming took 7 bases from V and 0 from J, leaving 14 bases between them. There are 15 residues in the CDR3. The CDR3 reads CASTRGAVSTDTQYF. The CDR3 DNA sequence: TGTGCCAGCACACGGGGGGCAGTAAGCACAGATACGCAGTATTTT.